This T cell receptor beta chain was observed in a study of cytomegalovirus exposure and HLA in healthy donors. Turning to the study itself: Early released data comprised tens of millions of unique TCRs from HLA-typed donors.

In nominal health when sampled, donors likely had unrecorded immune exposures nonetheless. Turning to this clone: The antigen is not known. Other nucleotide sequences from this sample produce the same CDR3.

Germline V lookup: CDR1 SGDLS, CDR2 YYNGEE. V was pared by 0 bases and J by 5 bases, with 8 bases between. The CDR3 is 13 residues long. The study ran its PCR with 60 Vbeta and 13 Jbeta primers. Profiled with immunoSEQ multiplex PCR; TCRdb holds only in-frame clones, not every one. In total, the table holds about 190,000 clones. Whole-study findings and limits: A previous analysis found most TCR beta V segments productive roughly 87% or roughly 30% of the time. An observed cluster of highly shared sequence variants was recorded as a likely sequencing artifact.

The sequence came from a man between 25 and 39 years old in good health and CMV-seronegative. This chain connects TRBV9 to TRBJ1-2; no reliable D call. Sequencing input: PBMCs. This CDR3 is CASSVGAGYGYTF. The CDR3 DNA is TGTGCCAGCAGCGTAGGGGCCGGTTATGGCTACACCTTC.